The 17 T cell receptor beta chains below all came from one sample that was sequenced in a study of CXCR3-negative and CXCR3-positive naive CD8 T cells. TRB cDNA was prepared as libraries by UMI-labeled 5' RACE. One entry per CDR3 protein, without DNA, is what TCRdb gives after re-calling the 5' RACE reads. Here the sample table reports over 45,000 distinct CDR3 sequences. Material: naive CXCR3- CD8+ T cells from blood. Subset indicated: CD45RO-CCR7+CD27+CD95- naive CD8+ T cells lacking CXCR3 (TNR3-). These receptors all come from a human donor in good health. Some clones in this sample may be carry-over from other donors' samples.

J is TRBJ2-2 and V is TRBV29-1. CDR1 SQVTM and CDR2 ANQGSEA come from the germline V gene. The CDR3 is 12 amino acids. The CDR3 protein is CSVLGSTGELFF.

The J gene is TRBJ2-1, the V gene TRBV7-8. The CDR3 runs to 12 residues. CDR1 is SGHVS, CDR2 FQNEAQ, per germline. This chain's CDR3 is CASSLMVHEQFF.

This chain joins TRBV10-3 and TRBJ2-7. The germline CDR1 and CDR2 sequences are ENHRY and SYGVKD. The CDR3 is made up of 13 amino acids. The CDR3: CAISESGSYEQYF.

The chain links TRBV7-9 to TRBJ2-2; TCRdb reports TRBD1, a call that lacks DNA to check it against. CDR1 is SEHNR, CDR2 FQNEAQ, per germline (reference sequence). The CDR3 is made up of 14 amino acids. The CDR3 here is CASRQGQNTGELFF.

This CDR3 is CSVERDTTYEQYF. The V call is TRBV29-1, the J call TRBJ2-7. Germline V gene sequence: CDR1 SQVTM, CDR2 ANQGSEA. This CDR3 contains 13 residues.

The rearrangement links TRBV9 to TRBJ2-7; TCRdb indicates TRBD2, and absent DNA this call remains unverified. CDR3 length equals 15 residues. Germline V gives CDR1 SGDLS, CDR2 YYNGEE. The CDR3 here is CASSVAGLAEREQYF.

The chain has TRBV20-1 and TRBJ2-7. Germline CDR1 reads DFQATT; CDR2 reads SNEGSKA (reference sequence). CDR3 length equals 13 residues. The CDR3 protein is CSARRRSSYEQYF.

The chain employs TRBV7-2 and TRBJ2-7. Looked up from germline, CDR1 is SGHTA and CDR2 is FQGNSA. The CDR3 contains 12 residues. CDR3 in amino acids: CASSLPRREQYF.

The J gene is TRBJ2-1, the V gene TRBV20-1; no DNA is available, so the TRBD1 call from TCRdb remains unchecked. The CDR3 covers 17 residues. Germline CDR1 DFQATT, CDR2 SNEGSKA (reference sequence). The CDR3 sequence: CSAWGEKRGSSYNEQFF.

V usage is TRBV7-6 and J usage is TRBJ2-2; as DNA is missing, the TRBD2 call by TCRdb cannot be tested. The CDR3 consists of 18 residues. CDR1 is SGHVS and CDR2 is FNYEAQ in the germline V gene. CDR3 loop: CASSPRVTSGGDTGELFF.

V and J are TRBV12-3 or TRBV12-4 and TRBJ1-4. The CDR3 sequence is 12 residues long. The CDR3 region is CASSPNNEKLFF.

This chain uses TRBV6-6 with TRBJ2-3. Per germline, CDR1 MNHNY and CDR2 SVGAGI (reference sequence). The CDR3 extends over 14 amino acids. CDR3 sequence reads: CASSPTGFADTQYF.

The chain joins TRBV12-3 or TRBV12-4 to TRBJ2-1; TCRdb picks TRBD1, but there is no DNA to check that call. The CDR3 is 16 residues long. This CDR3 is CASSVLPSASRDRGGF.

The chain recombines TRBV4-3 with TRBJ2-1; TCRdb outputs TRBD2, but without DNA this stays unchecked. The CDR3 covers 16 residues. Germline-derived CDR1 and CDR2 are LGHNA and YSLEER. The CDR3 is CASSHTSGGLYNEQFF.

The V gene is TRBV20-1, the J gene TRBJ2-7; TCRdb calls TRBD1, which cannot be checked without DNA. Germline V gene sequence: CDR1 DFQATT, CDR2 SNEGSKA (reference sequence). CDR3 length: 14 residues. The CDR3 spells CSARDGTESYEQYF.

The chain links TRBV14 to TRBJ2-2; the TCRdb D gene call, TRBD1, has no DNA to confirm it. The CDR3 has 17 residues. CDR1 and CDR2 (germline): SGHDN, FVKESK. This chain's CDR3 is CASSQMWDRLNTGELFF.

The rearrangement links TRBV28 to TRBJ2-7. This CDR3 comprises 15 residues. CDR1 is MDHEN and CDR2 is SYDVKM in the germline V gene. CDR3 amino acids: CASSFSSVSPYEQYF.